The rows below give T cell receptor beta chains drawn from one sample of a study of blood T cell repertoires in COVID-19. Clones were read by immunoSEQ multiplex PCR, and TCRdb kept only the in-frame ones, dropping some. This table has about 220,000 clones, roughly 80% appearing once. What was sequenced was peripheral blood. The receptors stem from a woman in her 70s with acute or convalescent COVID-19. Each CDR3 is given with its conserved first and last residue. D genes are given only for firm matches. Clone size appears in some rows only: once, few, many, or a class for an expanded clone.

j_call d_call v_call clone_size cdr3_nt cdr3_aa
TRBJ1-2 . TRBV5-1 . TGCGCCAGCAGCTTGGATGCTGACAGAGTGAACTATGGCTACACCTTC CASSLDADRVNYGYTF
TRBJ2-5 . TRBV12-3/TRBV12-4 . TGTGCCAGCAGTCGGACAGCGCAAGAGACCCAGTACTTC CASSRTAQETQYF
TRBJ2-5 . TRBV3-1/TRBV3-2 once TGTGCCAGCAGCCAAGACCAGGCAGGGACCCAGTACTTC CASSQDQAGTQYF
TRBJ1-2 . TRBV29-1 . TGCATCACGCGACGGGGGACGGAAGACTGTGGCTACACCTTC CITRRGTEDCGYTF
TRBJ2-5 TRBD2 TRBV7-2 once TGTGCCAGCAGCTTAGGGGCGGGACTAGCGGGGCAAGAGACCCAGTACTTC CASSLGAGLAGQETQYF
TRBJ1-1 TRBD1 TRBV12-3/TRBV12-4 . TGTGCCAGCAGTTTCGGACAGGGAGAAGCTTTCTTT CASSFGQGEAFF
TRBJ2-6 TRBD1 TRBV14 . TGTGCCAGCAGCCAAGCAGGGGGCTCTGCTGGGGCCAACGTCCTGACTTTC CASSQAGGSAGANVLTF
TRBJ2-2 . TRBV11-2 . TGTGCCAGCAGCTCCCGGGGGGCGGGGGAGCTGTTTTTT CASSSRGAGELFF
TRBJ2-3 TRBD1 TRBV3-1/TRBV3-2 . TGTGCCAGCAGCCAAGGGGGACAGGGGGTCGCAGATACGCAGTATTTT CASSQGGQGVADTQYF
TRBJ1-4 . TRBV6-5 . TGTGCCAGCAAGGACAGAGGGAGTGAAAAACTGTTTTTT CASKDRGSEKLFF
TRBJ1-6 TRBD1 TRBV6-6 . TGTGCCAGCAGTTACGGACAGGGAAATTCACCCCTCCACTTT CASSYGQGNSPLHF
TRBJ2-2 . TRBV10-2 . TGCGCCAGCAGTGATCCGGGGGATCGGGGGGAGCTGTTTTTT CASSDPGDRGELFF
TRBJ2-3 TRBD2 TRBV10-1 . TGCGCCACAGGACTAGCGGGTCGAGCAGACACAGATACGCAGTATTTT CATGLAGRADTDTQYF
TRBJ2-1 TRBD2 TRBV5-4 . TGTGCCAGCAGCCGGGGACTAGCGGGGGGGCAGGCGCGTGAGCAGTTCTTC CASSRGLAGGQAREQFF
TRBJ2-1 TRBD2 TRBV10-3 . TGTGCCATCCCTATAGGGGGACTAGCGGGGGGGGGAATAGGGAATGAGCAGTTCTTC CAIPIGGLAGGGIGNEQFF
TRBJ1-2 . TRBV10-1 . TGCGCCAGCAGTGCATCCGGTGCGGAGGGCTACACCTTC CASSASGAEGYTF
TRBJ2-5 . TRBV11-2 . TGTGCCAGCAGCTTAGCGGGAGTGGGGGAGACCCAGTACTTC CASSLAGVGETQYF
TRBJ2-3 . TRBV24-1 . TGTGCCACCAGTGACCAAAGCACAGATACGCAGTATTTT CATSDQSTDTQYF
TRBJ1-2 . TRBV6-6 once TGTGCCAGCAGCCCCGTTTATGGCTACACCTTC CASSPVYGYTF
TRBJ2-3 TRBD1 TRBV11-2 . TGTGCCAGCAGCTTAATTCAGGGGGTTACAGATACGCAGTATTTT CASSLIQGVTDTQYF
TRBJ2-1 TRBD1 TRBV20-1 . TGCAGTCCGGGACAGGGAAATGAGCAGTTCTTC CSPGQGNEQFF
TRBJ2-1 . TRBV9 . TGTGCCAGCACCCCTCGAGGTCGTGAAAACAATGAGCAGTTCTTC CASTPRGRENNEQFF
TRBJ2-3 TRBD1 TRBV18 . TGTGCCAGCTCCCGGGACAGGGAAGTTGGTACGCAGTATTTT CASSRDREVGTQYF
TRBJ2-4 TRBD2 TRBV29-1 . TGCAGCGTTCCAGCGGGGGGGAACATTCAGTACTTC CSVPAGGNIQYF
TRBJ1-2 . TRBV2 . TGTGCCAGCAGGGAGCCTCCAGCCCTTAACTATGGCTACACCTTC CASREPPALNYGYTF
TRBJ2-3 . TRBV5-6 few TGTGCCAGCAGCTCACAGGGGGGGGCAGATACGCAGTATTTT CASSSQGGADTQYF
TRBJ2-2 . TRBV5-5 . TGTGCCAGCTTCCCTGGGGGCGGCTGGTCCGGGGAGCTGTTTTTT CASFPGGGWSGELFF
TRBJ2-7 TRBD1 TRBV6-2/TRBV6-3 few TGTGCCAGCAGTTACGCCGGGACAGGGGTAAGCGAGCAGTACTTC CASSYAGTGVSEQYF
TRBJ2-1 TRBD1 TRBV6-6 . TGTGCCAGCAGTGACGGGACAGGGAGATACAATGAGCAGTTCTTC CASSDGTGRYNEQFF
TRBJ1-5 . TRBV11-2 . TGTGCCAGCAGCGTAAGGGGGAGAGGGAATCAGCCCCAGCATTTT CASSVRGRGNQPQHF
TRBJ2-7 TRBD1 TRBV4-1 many TGCGCCAGCAGCCAAGGGCTGCGTACAGGGGCGGCCTACGAGCAGTACTTC CASSQGLRTGAAYEQYF
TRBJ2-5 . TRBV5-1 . TGCGCCAGCAGCGAAGGGGCCGTGGGGACCCAGTACTTC CASSEGAVGTQYF
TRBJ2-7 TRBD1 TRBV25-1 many TGTGCCAGCAGTGAGGGGTCCGGGACAGTGATTTTGGGAGAGCAGTACTTC CASSEGSGTVILGEQYF
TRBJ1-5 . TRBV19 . TGTGCCAGTAGTATAGGCCGGGATCAGCCCCAGCATTTT CASSIGRDQPQHF
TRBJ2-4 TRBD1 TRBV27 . TGTGCCAGCATCCCCTCCGACAGGGGAAGAGAGATGGCCAAAAACATTCAGTGCTTC CASIPSDRGREMAKNIQCF
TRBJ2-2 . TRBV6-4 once TGTGCCAGCAGTGTAGAGGGGACACCGAACACCGGGGAGCTGTTTTTT CASSVEGTPNTGELFF
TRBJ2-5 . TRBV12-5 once TGTGCTAGTGGGCCCGGCCTGACAGGATCCCTTCAAGAGACCCAGTACTTC CASGPGLTGSLQETQYF
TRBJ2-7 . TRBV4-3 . TGCGCCAGCAGCCAAGATATTAGCTCCTACGAGCAGTACTTC CASSQDISSYEQYF
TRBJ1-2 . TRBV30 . TGTGCCTGGAGTGAGATCCAGGGAATTCGTGGCTACACCTTC CAWSEIQGIRGYTF
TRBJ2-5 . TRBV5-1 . TGCGCCAGCAGCTTGGGGTTCTGGCGGCAACCGTACCAAGAGACCCAGTACTTC CASSLGFWRQPYQETQYF
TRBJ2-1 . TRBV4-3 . TGCGCCAGCAGCACAGGGTCCAGCGCCTACAATGAGCAGTTCTTC CASSTGSSAYNEQFF
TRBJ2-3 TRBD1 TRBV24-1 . TGTGCCACCAGTGATTCAAGTCAGGGGGCAGGGGATACGCAGTATTTT CATSDSSQGAGDTQYF
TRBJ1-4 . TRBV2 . TGTGCCAGCAGTGTGGATGGGGGCCTTAATGAAAAACTGTTTTTT CASSVDGGLNEKLFF
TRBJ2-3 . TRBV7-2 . TGTGCCAGCAGCGTGGACTACTTCACAGATACGCAGTATTTT CASSVDYFTDTQYF
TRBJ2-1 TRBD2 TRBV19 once TGTGCCAGTAGTATGAAACGGCGGGGGGGCAATGAGCAGTTCTTC CASSMKRRGGNEQFF
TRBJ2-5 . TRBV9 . TGTGCCAGCAGCGGCCCCAGTGGGACCCAGTACTTC CASSGPSGTQYF
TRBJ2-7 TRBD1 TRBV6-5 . TGTGCCAGCAGATGGACAGGGGACTCCTACGAGCAGTACTTC CASRWTGDSYEQYF
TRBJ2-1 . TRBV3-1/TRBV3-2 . TGTGCCAGCAGCCAGGACTCACGGACCTACAATGAGCAGTTCTTC CASSQDSRTYNEQFF
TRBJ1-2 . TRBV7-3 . TGTGCCAGCAGCTTAAGTGGAGACGGTTATGGCTACACCTTC CASSLSGDGYGYTF
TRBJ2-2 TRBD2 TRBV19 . TGTGCCAGTAGTATCTGGGAGGGTACCGGGGAGCTGTTTTTT CASSIWEGTGELFF
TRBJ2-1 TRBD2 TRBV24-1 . TGTGCCACCAGTCCCGAGCGGGGGGCAGGGACTTACAATGAGCAGTTCTTC CATSPERGAGTYNEQFF
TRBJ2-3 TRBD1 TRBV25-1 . TGTGCCAGCAGTGAGACAGGGTATACGCAGTATTTT CASSETGYTQYF
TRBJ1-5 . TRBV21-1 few TGTGCCAGCATTCCCACGGGACAGCGCACCCCTAGAACCTGGAATCAGCCCCAGCATTTT CASIPTGQRTPRTWNQPQHF
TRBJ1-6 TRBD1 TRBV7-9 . TGTGCCAGCAGCTTAGGAGGGACAGAGTCCTTATATTCACCCCTCCACTTT CASSLGGTESLYSPLHF
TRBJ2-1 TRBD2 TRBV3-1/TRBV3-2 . TGTGCCAGCAGCCAAGGGACGGGGGGGCTGTCCTCCTACAATGAGCAGTTCTTC CASSQGTGGLSSYNEQFF
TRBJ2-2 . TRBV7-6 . TGTGCCAGCAGCCGGAACACCGGGGAGCTGTTTTTT CASSRNTGELFF
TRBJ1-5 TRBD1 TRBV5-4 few TGTGCCAGCAGCTCGGGCGGTGGAGGGGGCGCTTCGACCAATCAGCCCCAGCATTTT CASSSGGGGGASTNQPQHF
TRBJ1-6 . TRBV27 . TGTGCCAGCACCGGGACGGGAGCTAATTCACCCCTCCACTTT CASTGTGANSPLHF
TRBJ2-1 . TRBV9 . TGTGCCAGTCCAGGGGGGAAAAAGGGGAAGCAGTTCTTC CASPGGKKGKQFF
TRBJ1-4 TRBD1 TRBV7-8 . TGTGCCAGCAGCATAACCGGGACAGCTAATGAAAAACTGTTTTTT CASSITGTANEKLFF